This T cell receptor beta chain comes out of a study of neoadjuvant anti-PD-1 for oral cavity cancer (dated by TCRdb to 2020 to 2022). Notes on the research overall: Three to four biweekly doses of nivolumab at 3 mg/kg were mostly administered to patients before curative-intent surgical resection. Under RECIST 1.1, a patient counted as a responder if showing complete response, partial response or stable disease, and as a non-responder if showing progression. A fourth nivolumab dose was given around day 43 to patients without progression, and definitive surgical resection was performed in those patients on days 50-56. A 33% response rate was observed in the parent correlative cohort, in which more than nine patients were included. Findings and caveats that apply to the study as a whole: Greater tumor shrinkage correlated with larger post-treatment sizes of preexisting intratumoral clones, which suggests that expansion of preexisting clones contributed to response. Higher pretreatment blood Treg/Th17 ratios correlated with both higher pretreatment blood TCRbeta clonality and lower post-treatment tumor TCRbeta clonality. Only three patients per response group were included in the TCR analyses, and the authors called for validation in larger cohorts.

In this sample, this clone turned up a few times. Its antigen target is currently unknown. No much larger clone is present one base from it, and per-base qualities are unavailable. Tumor libraries used mostly roughly 4.8 ug of input genomic DNA for survey sequencing, with two replicates per sample. TCRbeta libraries were prepared with the immunoSEQ hsTCRbeta kit according to the manufacturer's instructions. The finished libraries were brought together in one pool at 3 to 3.5 nM, which was then read using an Illumina NovaSeq 6000 S4 flow cell. Under the source paper's analysis protocol: The immunoSEQ Analyzer handled quality control and preprocessing of the raw data. The analysis was restricted to productive rearrangements, with each unique CDR3 amino acid sequence defining a clonotype. Repertoire clonality was estimated as the Gini-Simpson index, which was calculated using the R package tcR. Student's t test was used to compare Gini indices, and Pearson correlation was used to assess associations with tumor size change. The source is immuneACCESS, and TCRdb retained only in-frame sequences with V and J called. Part of the clones is not carried over; for the studies checked, unresolved V genes explain less than half of this, and the remainder is unexplained. The D gene and trimming were derived from the DNA, and the V and J assignments and clone size from that table. This sample has 5,000 or so clones in its table, and roughly 60% of those were observed once. The ten largest clonotypes hold approximately 7.1% of the sample.

Explained via the paper, the time point label denotes: before neoadjuvant nivolumab. Patients were newly diagnosed with stage II-IVA oral cavity squamous cell carcinoma and had received no prior systemic or radiation treatment. The cohort consisted of patients with HPV-negative, locally advanced oral cavity squamous cell carcinoma. The samples were drawn from a longitudinal correlative study tied to a single-arm phase II trial testing neoadjuvant nivolumab in oral cavity squamous cell carcinoma. Subject-matched pre- and post-treatment PBMCs and tumors from three responders and three non-responders were subjected to genomic DNA-based TCRbeta sequencing. For tumor tissue, genomic DNA extraction relied on the Maxwell RSC DNA from Tissue kit. The origin of this receptor is a person aged 35-80 years with oral cavity squamous cell carcinoma. The sequencing here drew on tumor tissue, taken before nivolumab (anti-PD-1) treatment.

The DNA sequence follows: TGTGCCAGCAGTGAAGGCGAGGGGCATGGCCAGCCCCAGCATTTT. Translated, it gives CASSEGEGHGQPQHF. The rearranged chain carries TRBV6-1 and TRBJ1-5; TRBD1 might be the D gene, on 5 matching bases. CDR1 MNHNS and CDR2 SASEGT are derived from the germline V gene. Taken from cysteine to phenylalanine, the CDR3 has 15 residues. Left in the record is the CDR3 DNA by itself, 45 bases read in frame from the first base. Trimming removed 1 base from V and 7 bases from J, leaving 14 bases between the germline ends.